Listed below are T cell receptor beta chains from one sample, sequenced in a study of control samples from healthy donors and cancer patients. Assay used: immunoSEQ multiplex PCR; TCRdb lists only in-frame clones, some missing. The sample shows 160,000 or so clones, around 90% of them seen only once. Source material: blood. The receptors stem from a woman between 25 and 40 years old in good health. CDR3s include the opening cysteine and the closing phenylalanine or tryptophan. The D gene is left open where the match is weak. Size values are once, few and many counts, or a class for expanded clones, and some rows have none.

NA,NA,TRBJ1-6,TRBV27,TGTGCCAGCAGTTTATTGCTAGATAATTCACCCCTCCACTTT,CASSLLLDNSPLHF
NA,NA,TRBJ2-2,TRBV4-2,TGTGCCAGCAGCCAAGGGGGGCTGCAACCGGGGAGCCCGAACACCGGGGAGCTGTTTTTT,CASSQGGLQPGSPNTGELFF
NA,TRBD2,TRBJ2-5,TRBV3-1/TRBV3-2,TGTGCCAGCAGCCAAGTACTAGCGGGAGGGTTGGAAGAGACCCAGTACTTC,CASSQVLAGGLEETQYF
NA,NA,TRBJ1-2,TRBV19,TGTGCCAGTACCGGATCGAGGGCCTTCTATGGCTACACCTTC,CASTGSRAFYGYTF
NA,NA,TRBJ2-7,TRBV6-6,TGTGCCAGCAGTTTAGCGAGCTCCTACGAGCAGTACTTC,CASSLASSYEQYF
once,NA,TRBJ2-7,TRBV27,TGTGCCAGCAGTTTAAGGGACGGGCCCTACGAGCAGTACTTC,CASSLRDGPYEQYF
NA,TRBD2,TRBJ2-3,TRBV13,TGTGCCAGCAGCTACTTGGCGGGAGGCACAGATACGCAGTATTTT,CASSYLAGGTDTQYF
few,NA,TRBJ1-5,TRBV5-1,TGCGCCAGCAGCCTGGCAGGGGAAGGCAATCAGCCCCAGCATTTT,CASSLAGEGNQPQHF
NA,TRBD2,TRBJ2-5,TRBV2,TGTGCCAGCAGTGCATGGACTAGCGGTCAAGAGACCCAGTACTTC,CASSAWTSGQETQYF
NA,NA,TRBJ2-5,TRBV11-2,TGTGCCAGCAGCTACGAAAATGAAGAGACCCAGTACTTC,CASSYENEETQYF
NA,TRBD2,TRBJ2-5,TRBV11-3,TGTGCCAGCAGCTTAGGGCTAGCGGGAGCTGAGACCCAGTACTTC,CASSLGLAGAETQYF
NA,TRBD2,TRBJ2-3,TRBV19,TGTGCCAGTAGTTCGCCGGCGGGAGAATCCACAGATACGCAGTATTTT,CASSSPAGESTDTQYF
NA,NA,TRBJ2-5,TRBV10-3,TGTGCCATCAGTGATCGCGGGGAAGAGACCCAGTACTTC,CAISDRGEETQYF
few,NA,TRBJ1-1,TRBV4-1,TGCGCCAGCAGCGAAAGACTGCTGATGAACACTGAAGCTTTCTTT,CASSERLLMNTEAFF
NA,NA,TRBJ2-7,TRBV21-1,TGTGCCAGCAGCTCTTGGGACAGGGTTCTCTACGAGCAGTACTTC,CASSSWDRVLYEQYF
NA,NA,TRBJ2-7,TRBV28,TGTGCCAGCAACAAGGGGGGTGGGTACGAGCAGTACTTC,CASNKGGGYEQYF
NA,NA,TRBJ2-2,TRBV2,TGTGCCAGCAGTGAGGAGGCGGCGGCGAACACCGGGGAGCTGTTTTTT,CASSEEAAANTGELFF
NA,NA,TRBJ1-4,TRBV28,TGTGCCAGCAGTAGCGCCGGGACATTTTCTACTAATGAAAAACTGTTTTTT,CASSSAGTFSTNEKLFF
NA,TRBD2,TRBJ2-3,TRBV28,TGTGCCAGCACCTCCCTAGCGGGAGTCACAGATACGCAGTATTTT,CASTSLAGVTDTQYF
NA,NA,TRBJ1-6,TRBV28,TGTGCCAGCAGTCGAGAGCGGTATTCACCCCTCCACTTT,CASSRERYSPLHF
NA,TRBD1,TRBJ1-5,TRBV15,TGTGCCACCAGCAGAGAGACAGGGGATAATCAGCCCCAGCATTTT,CATSRETGDNQPQHF
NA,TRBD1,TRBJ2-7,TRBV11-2,TGTGCCACCGCGGGACAGGGGAAGTTAAGCTCCTACGAGCAGTACTTC,CATAGQGKLSSYEQYF
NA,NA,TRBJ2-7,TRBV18,TGTGCCAGCTCACCACCTCCAGGGTACGAGCAGTACTTC,CASSPPPGYEQYF
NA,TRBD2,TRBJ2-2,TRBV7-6,TGTGCCAGCAGCCCGGTAGAGGGACTAAACACCGGGGAGCTGTTTTTT,CASSPVEGLNTGELFF
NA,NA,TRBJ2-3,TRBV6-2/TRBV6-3,TGTGCCAGCAGTTACTCCTGGCCGATATCCCCCACAGATACGCAGTATTTT,CASSYSWPISPTDTQYF
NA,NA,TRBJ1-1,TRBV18,TGTGCCAGCTCACCGTCGCAGGGGCCAACTGAAGCTTTCTTT,CASSPSQGPTEAFF
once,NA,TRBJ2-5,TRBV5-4,TGTGCCAGCAGCGCTCTCCCCCCGGGAGTGGAAGAGACCCAGTACTTC,CASSALPPGVEETQYF
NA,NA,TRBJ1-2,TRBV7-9,TGTGCCAGCAGCTTAACCGGGACCAACTATGGCTACACCTTC,CASSLTGTNYGYTF
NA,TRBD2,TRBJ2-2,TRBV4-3,TGCGCCAGCAGCCAAGAGGGGACTAGCGGGGGGGAGCTGTTTTTT,CASSQEGTSGGELFF
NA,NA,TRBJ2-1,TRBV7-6,TGTGCCAGCAGCTTAGCGTGGACAGAAACCTACAATGAGCAGTTCTTC,CASSLAWTETYNEQFF
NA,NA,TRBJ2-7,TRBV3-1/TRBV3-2,TGTGCCAGCAGCCAAGATCTCGGGCAGGATGGAGGGCAGTACTTC,CASSQDLGQDGGQYF
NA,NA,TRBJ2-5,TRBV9,TGTGCCAGCAGCGCGAGAGAGACCCAGTACTTC,CASSARETQYF
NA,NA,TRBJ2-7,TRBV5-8,TGTGCCAGCAGCTTGCGGGGGTATCACGAGCAGTACTTC,CASSLRGYHEQYF
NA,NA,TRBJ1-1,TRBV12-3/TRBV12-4,TGTGCCAGCAGTACAACAGGAATTAAAGCTTTCTTT,CASSTTGIKAFF